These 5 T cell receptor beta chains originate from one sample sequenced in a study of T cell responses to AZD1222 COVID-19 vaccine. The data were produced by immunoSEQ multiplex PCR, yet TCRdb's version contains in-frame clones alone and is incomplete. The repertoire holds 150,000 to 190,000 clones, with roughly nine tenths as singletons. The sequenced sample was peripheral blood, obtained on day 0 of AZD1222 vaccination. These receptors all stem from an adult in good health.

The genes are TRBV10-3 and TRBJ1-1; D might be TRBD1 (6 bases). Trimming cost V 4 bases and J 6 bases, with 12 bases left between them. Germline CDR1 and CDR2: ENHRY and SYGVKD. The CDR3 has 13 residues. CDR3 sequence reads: CAISATGQSEAFF. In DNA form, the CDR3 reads TGTGCCATCAGTGCGACTGGACAGTCTGAAGCTTTCTTT.

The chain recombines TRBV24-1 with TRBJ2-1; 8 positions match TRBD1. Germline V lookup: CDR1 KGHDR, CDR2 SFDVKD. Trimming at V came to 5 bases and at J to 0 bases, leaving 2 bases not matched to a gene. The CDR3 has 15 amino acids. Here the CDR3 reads CATSARGPSYNEQFF. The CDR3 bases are TGTGCCACCAGTGCCAGGGGGCCCTCCTACAATGAGCAGTTCTTC.

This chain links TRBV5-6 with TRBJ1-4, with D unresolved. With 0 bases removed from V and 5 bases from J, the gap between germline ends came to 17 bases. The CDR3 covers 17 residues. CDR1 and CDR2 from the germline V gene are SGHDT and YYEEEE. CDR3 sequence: CASSLGRADGENEKLFF. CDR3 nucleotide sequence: TGTGCCAGCAGCTTGGGTCGGGCAGACGGAGAGAATGAAAAACTGTTTTTT.

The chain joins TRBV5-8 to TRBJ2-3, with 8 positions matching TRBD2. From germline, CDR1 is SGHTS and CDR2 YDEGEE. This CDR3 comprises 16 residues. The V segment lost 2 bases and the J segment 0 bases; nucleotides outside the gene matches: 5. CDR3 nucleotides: TGTGCCAGCAGCTTCGAGGCTAGCGGGAGCACAGATACGCAGTATTTT. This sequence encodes CASSFEASGSTDTQYF.

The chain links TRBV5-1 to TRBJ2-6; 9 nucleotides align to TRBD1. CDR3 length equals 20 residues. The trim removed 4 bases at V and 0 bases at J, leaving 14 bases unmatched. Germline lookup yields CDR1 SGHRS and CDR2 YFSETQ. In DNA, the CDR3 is TGCGCCAGCAGCCAAGCGCCGGGACAGGGTCTTTCCTCTGGGGCCAACGTCCTGACTTTC. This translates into CASSQAPGQGLSSGANVLTF.